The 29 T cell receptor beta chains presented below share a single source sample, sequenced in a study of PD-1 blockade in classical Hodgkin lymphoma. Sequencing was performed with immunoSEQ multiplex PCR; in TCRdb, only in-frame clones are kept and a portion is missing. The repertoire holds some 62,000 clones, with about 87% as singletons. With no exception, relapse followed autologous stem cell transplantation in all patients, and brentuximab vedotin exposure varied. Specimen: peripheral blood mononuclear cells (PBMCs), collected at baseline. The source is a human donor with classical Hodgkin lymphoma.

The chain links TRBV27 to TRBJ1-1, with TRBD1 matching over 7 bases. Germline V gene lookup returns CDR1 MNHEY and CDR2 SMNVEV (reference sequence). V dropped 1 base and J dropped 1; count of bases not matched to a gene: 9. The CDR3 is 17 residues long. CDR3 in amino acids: CASSLYINRDRNTEAFF. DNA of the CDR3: TGTGCCAGCAGTTTATATATAAACCGGGACAGGAACACTGAAGCTTTCTTT.

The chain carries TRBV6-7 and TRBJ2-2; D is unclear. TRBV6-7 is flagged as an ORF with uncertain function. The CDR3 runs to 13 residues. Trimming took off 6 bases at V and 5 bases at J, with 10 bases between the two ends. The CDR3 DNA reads TGTGCCAGCAGCCCCGGGTGTACCGGGGAGCTGTTTTTT. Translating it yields CASSPGCTGELFF.

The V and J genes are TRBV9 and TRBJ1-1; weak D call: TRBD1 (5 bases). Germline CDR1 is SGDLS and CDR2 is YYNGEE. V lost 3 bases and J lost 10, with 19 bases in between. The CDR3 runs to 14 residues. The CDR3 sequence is CASSALRGGEGAFF. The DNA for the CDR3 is TGTGCCAGCAGCGCCCTACGTGGGGGGGAAGGAGCTTTCTTT.

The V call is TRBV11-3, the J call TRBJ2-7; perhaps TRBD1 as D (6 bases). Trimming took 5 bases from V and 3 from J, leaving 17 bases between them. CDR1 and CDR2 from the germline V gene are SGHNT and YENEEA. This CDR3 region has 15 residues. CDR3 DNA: TGTGCCAGCAGCCCGGAAACAGGGTCGGACTACGAGCAGTACTTC. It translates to CASSPETGSDYEQYF.

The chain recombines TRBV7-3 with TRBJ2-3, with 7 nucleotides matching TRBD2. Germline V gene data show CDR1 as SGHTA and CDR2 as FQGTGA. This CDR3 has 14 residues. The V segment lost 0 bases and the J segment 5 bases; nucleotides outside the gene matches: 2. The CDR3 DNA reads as TGTGCCAGCAGCTTAACTGGGGGGGAAGATACGCAGTATTTT. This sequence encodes CASSLTGGEDTQYF.

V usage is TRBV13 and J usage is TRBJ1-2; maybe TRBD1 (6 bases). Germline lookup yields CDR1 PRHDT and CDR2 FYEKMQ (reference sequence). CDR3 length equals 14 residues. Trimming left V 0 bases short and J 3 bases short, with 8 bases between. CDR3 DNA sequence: TGTGCCAGCAGCTTAGGGACAGGAGACTATGGCTACACCTTC. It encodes CASSLGTGDYGYTF.

DNA for the CDR3: TGTGCCAGCAGTCTTAGTTCACCCCTCCACTTT. Encoded protein: CASSLSSPLHF. The chain has TRBV6-5 and TRBJ1-6; D remains ambiguous. V was shortened by 5 bases and J by 9 bases, with 5 bases between the two germline ends. The CDR3 runs to 11 residues. Germline CDR1 and CDR2: MNHEY and SVGAGI.

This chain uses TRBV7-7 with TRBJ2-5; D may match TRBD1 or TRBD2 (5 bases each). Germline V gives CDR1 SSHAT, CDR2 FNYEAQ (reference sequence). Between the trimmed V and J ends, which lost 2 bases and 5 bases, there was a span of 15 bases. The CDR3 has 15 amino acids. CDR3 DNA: TGTGCCAGCAGCTTAACCGGGGCTCCAGGGGAGACCCAGTACTTC. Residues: CASSLTGAPGETQYF.

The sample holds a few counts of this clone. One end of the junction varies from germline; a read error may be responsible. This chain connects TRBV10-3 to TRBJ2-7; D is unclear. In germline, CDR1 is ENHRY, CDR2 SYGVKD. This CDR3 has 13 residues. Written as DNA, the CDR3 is TGTGCCAGCAGTTCCGGCCCCTTAGGGGAGCAGTACTTC. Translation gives CASSSGPLGEQYF.

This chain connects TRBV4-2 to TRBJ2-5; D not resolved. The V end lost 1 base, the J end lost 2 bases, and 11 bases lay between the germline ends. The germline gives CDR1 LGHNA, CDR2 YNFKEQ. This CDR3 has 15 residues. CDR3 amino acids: CASSQGIPQQETQYF. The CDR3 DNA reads TGTGCCAGCAGCCAAGGCATACCCCAACAAGAGACCCAGTACTTC.

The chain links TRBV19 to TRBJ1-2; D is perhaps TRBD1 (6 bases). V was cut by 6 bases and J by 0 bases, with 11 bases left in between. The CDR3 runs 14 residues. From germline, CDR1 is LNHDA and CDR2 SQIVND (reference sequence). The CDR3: CASSKGGANYGYTF. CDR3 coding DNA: TGTGCCAGTAGCAAGGGGGGCGCTAACTATGGCTACACCTTC.

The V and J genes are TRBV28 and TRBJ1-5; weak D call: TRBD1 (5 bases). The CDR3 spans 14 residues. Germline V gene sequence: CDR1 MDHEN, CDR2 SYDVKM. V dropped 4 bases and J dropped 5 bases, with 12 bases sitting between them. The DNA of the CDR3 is TGTGCCAGCAGTTCAGGGAATATTGATCAGCCCCAGCATTTT. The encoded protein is CASSSGNIDQPQHF.

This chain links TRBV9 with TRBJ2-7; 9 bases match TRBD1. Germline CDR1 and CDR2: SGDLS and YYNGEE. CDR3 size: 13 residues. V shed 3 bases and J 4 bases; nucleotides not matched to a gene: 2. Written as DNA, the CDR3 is TGTGCCAGCAGCGGGGGACAGGGTTACGAGCAGTACTTC. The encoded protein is CASSGGQGYEQYF.

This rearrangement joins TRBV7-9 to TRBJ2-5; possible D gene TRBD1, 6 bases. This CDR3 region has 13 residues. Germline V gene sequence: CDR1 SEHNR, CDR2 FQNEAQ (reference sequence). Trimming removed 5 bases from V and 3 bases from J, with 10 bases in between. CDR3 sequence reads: CASSRAGEETQYF. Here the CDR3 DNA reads TGTGCCAGCAGCCGCGCAGGGGAAGAGACCCAGTACTTC.

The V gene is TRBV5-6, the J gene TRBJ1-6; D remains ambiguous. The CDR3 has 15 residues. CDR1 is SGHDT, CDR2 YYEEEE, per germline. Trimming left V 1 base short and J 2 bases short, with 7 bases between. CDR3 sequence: CASSLRSAYNSPLHF. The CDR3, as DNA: TGTGCCAGCAGCTTGCGATCAGCCTATAATTCACCCCTCCACTTT. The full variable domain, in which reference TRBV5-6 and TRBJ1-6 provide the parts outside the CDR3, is DAGVTQSPTHLIKTRGQQVTLRCSPKSGHDTVSWYQQALGQGPQFIFQYYEEEERQRGNFPDRFSGHQFPNYSSELNVNALLLGDSALYLCASSLRSAYNSPLHFGNGTRLTVT.

This CDR3 reads CASSPITGEGNTIYF. As DNA, the CDR3 is TGTGCCAGCAGCCCAATTACAGGGGAAGGAAACACCATATATTTT. This rearrangement joins TRBV4-2 to TRBJ1-3, with 7 bases matching TRBD1. Germline V gene data show CDR1 as LGHNA and CDR2 as YNFKEQ. The CDR3 has 15 residues. The trim removed 4 bases at V and 4 bases at J, leaving 7 bases unmatched.

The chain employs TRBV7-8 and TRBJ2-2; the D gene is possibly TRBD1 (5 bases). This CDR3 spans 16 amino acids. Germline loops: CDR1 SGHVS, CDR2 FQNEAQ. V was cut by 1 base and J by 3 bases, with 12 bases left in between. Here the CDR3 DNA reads TGTGCCAGCAGCTTAGAGGGGCGCGTCTACACCGGGGAGCTGTTTTTT. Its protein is CASSLEGRVYTGELFF. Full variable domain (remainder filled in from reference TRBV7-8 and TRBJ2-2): GAGVSQSPRYKVAKRGQDVALRCDPISGHVSLFWYQQALGQGPEFLTYFQNEAQLDKSGLPSDRFFAERPEGSVSTLKIQRTQQEDSAVYLCASSLEGRVYTGELFFGEGSRLTVL.

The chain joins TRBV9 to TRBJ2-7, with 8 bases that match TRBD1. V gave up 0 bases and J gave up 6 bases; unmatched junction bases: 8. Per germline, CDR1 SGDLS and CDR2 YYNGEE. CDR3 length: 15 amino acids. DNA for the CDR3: TGTGCCAGCAGCGTAGGAGGGACAGGCAGTAGCGAGCAGTACTTC. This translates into CASSVGGTGSSEQYF.

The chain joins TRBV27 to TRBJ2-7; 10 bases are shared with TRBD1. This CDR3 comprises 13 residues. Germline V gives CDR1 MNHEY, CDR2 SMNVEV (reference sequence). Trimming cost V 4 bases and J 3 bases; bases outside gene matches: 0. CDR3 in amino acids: CASSWDRGYEQYF. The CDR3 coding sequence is TGTGCCAGCAGTTGGGACAGGGGCTACGAGCAGTACTTC.

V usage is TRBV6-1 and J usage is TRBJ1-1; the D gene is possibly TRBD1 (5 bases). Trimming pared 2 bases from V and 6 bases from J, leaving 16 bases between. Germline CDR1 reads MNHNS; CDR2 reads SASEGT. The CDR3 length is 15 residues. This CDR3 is CASSEPTHGASEAFF. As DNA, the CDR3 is TGTGCCAGCAGTGAACCCACCCACGGGGCTTCTGAAGCTTTCTTT.

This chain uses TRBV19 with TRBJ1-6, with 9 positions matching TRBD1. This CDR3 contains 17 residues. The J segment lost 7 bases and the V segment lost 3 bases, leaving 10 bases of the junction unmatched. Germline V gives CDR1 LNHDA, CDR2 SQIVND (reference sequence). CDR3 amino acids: CASSIGTGRIGNSPLHF. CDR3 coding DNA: TGTGCCAGTAGTATCGGGACAGGGCGAATAGGAAATTCACCCCTCCACTTT.

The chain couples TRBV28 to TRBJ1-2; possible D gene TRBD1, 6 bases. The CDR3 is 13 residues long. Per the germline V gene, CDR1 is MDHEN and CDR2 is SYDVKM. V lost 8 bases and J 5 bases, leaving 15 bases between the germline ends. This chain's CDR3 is CASLSHRGYGYTF. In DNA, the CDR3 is TGTGCCAGCCTTTCCCATAGGGGGTATGGCTACACCTTC.

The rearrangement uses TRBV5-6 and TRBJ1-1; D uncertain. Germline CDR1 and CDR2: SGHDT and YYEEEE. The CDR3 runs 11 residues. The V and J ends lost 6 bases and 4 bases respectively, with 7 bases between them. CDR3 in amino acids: CASTRSTEAFF. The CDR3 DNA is TGTGCCAGCACCCGGAGCACTGAAGCTTTCTTT.

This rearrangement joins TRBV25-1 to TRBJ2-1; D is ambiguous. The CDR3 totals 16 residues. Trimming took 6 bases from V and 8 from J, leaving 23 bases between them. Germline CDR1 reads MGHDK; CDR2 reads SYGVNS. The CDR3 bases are TGTGCCAGCAGAAATGCCGGGTCTTTCTTGGGCGATGAGCAGTTCTTC. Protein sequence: CASRNAGSFLGDEQFF.

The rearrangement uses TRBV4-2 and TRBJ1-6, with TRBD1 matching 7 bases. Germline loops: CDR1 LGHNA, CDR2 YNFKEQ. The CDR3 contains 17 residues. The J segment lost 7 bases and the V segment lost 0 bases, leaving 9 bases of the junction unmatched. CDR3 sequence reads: CASSQDYTTGRNSPLHF. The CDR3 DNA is TGTGCCAGCAGCCAAGACTATACGACAGGGAGAAATTCACCCCTCCACTTT.

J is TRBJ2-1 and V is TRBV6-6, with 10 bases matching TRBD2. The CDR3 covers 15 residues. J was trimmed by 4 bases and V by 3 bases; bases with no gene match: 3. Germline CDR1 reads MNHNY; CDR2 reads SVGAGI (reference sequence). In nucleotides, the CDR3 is TGTGCCAGCAGTTATTCAGCGGGGGGGTACAATGAGCAGTTCTTC. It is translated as CASSYSAGGYNEQFF.

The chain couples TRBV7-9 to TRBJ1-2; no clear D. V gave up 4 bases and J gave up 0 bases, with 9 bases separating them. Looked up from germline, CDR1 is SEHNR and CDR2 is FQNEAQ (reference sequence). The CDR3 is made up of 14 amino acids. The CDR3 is CASSSFEPNYGYTF. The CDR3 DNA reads TGTGCCAGCAGCTCCTTTGAACCTAACTATGGCTACACCTTC. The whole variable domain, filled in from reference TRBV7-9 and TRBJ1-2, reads DTGVSQNPRHKITKRGQNVTFRCDPISEHNRLYWYRQTLGQGPEFLTYFQNEAQLEKSRLLSDRFSAERPKGSFSTLEIQRTEQGDSAMYLCASSSFEPNYGYTFGSGTRLTVV.

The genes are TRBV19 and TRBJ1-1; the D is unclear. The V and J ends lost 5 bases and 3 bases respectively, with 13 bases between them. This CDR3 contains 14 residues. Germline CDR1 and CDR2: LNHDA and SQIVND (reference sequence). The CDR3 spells CASSANGGYTEAFF. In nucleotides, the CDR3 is TGTGCCAGTAGTGCGAACGGTGGGTACACTGAAGCTTTCTTT.

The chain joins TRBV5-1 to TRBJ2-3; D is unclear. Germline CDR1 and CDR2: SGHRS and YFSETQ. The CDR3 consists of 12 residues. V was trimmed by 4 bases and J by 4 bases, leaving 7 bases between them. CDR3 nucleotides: TGCGCCAGCAGCCCTTATTCAGATACGCAGTATTTT. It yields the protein CASSPYSDTQYF.